The 25 T cell receptor beta chains below were found in one sample sequenced in a study of graft-versus-host responses after intestinal transplantation. Graft samples were processed, releasing intraepithelial and lamina propria lymphocytes. TCRdb's copy holds only in-frame clones and misses some; the assay was immunoSEQ multiplex PCR. The sample holds approximately 15,000 clones; 55% to 75% are singletons and the top ten take roughly 25%. The source was ileum tissue, collected around 720 days after intestinal transplantation. Receptors were obtained from a human patient who received an intestinal transplant, so some T cells may come from the graft donor.

Notes on this clone: A junction end diverges from the germline sequence, so it may reflect a read error. The gene calls are TRBV11-3 and TRBJ2-6; 8 bases are shared with TRBD1. Germline CDR1 and CDR2: SGHNT and YENEEA. The CDR3 has 15 amino acids. CDR3 coding DNA: TGTGCCAACAGCTTGACAGGGGCTGGGGCCAACGTCCTGACTTTC. Protein product: CANSLTGAGANVLTF.

The CDR3 is CASTGTRSYEQYF. For the CDR3, the DNA is TGTGCCAGCACCGGGACTAGATCCTACGAGCAGTACTTC. The chain recombines TRBV2 with TRBJ2-7; the match to TRBD2 covers 8 bases. CDR3 length equals 13 residues. V shed 7 bases and J 1 base; nucleotides not matched to a gene: 3. The germline V gene has CDR1 SNHLY and CDR2 FYNNEI.

The V call is TRBV7-2, the J call TRBJ2-5; TRBD2 aligns across 9 bases. The tail of the sequence fits TRBJ2-7 better, so the J call may be wrong. The CDR3 is 15 residues long. Germline loops: CDR1 SGHTA, CDR2 FQGNSA. Here the CDR3 reads CASSPTGTSSYEQYF. CDR3 in DNA: TGTGCCAGCAGCCCTACCGGGACTAGCAGCTACGAGCAGTACTTC.

This clone turned up a few times. The V and J genes are TRBV10-3 and TRBJ2-6, with D hard to call. Deletions cut 2 bases from V and 0 bases from J, with 11 bases between. This CDR3 is 17 amino acids long. Germline V CDR1 and CDR2: ENHRY, SYGVKD. The CDR3 sequence: CAISEEALSSGANVLTF. CDR3 sequence (DNA): TGTGCCATCAGTGAGGAGGCCCTGAGCTCTGGGGCCAACGTCCTGACTTTC.

The rearrangement joins TRBV6-1 to TRBJ1-5; 10 nucleotides align to TRBD1. The CDR3 is 15 amino acids. With V trimmed by 4 bases and J by 6 bases, 6 bases remained unmatched. Germline assignment: CDR1 MNHNS and CDR2 SASEGT. For the CDR3, the DNA is TGTGCCAGCAGTGGAGCCGGGACAGGGGTTCAGCCCCAGCATTTT. Amino acid sequence: CASSGAGTGVQPQHF.

This chain uses TRBV7-9 with TRBJ2-1, with TRBD2 as a possible D gene (6 bases). The V end was cut by 4 bases, the J end by 12 bases, with 16 bases between. This CDR3 is 13 amino acids long. Looked up from germline, CDR1 is SEHNR and CDR2 is FQNEAQ (reference sequence). Written as DNA, the CDR3 is TGTGCCAGCAGCTCGGGACTCCCTCTAGCGCAGTTCTTC. It specifies CASSSGLPLAQFF.

The J gene is TRBJ2-2, the V gene TRBV6-6; TRBD2 matches at 10 bases. The CDR3 sequence is 14 residues long. Germline V gene lookup returns CDR1 MNHNY and CDR2 SVGAGI (reference sequence). V trimming: 5 bases; J trimming: 4 bases; junction bases outside the gene matches: 1. CDR3 nucleotides: TGTGCCAGCAGTGCTAGCGGGAGCACCGGGGAGCTGTTTTTT. Translated: CASSASGSTGELFF.

This clone has just a few counts. The gene calls are TRBV10-1 and TRBJ2-7; 7 nucleotides line up with TRBD1. CDR1 WNHNN and CDR2 SYGVQD come from the germline V gene (reference sequence). J was trimmed by 9 bases and V by 0 bases; bases with no gene match: 11. The CDR3 length is 15 residues. CDR3: CASSESKRQGKGQYF. The CDR3 DNA is TGCGCCAGCAGTGAGTCGAAAAGACAGGGAAAAGGGCAGTACTTC.

The chain's CDR3 is CASRGGNTGELFF. Written as DNA, the CDR3 is TGTGCCAGCAGAGGCGGGAACACCGGGGAGCTGTTTTTT. The V and J genes are TRBV2 and TRBJ2-2, with D hard to call. This CDR3 spans 13 amino acids. Germline V gene data show CDR1 as SNHLY and CDR2 as FYNNEI. V shed 6 bases and J shed 1 base, with 6 bases lying between them.

The gene calls are TRBV11-3 and TRBJ2-5, with a weak D call TRBD1 (5 bases). CDR1 and CDR2 (germline): SGHNT, YENEEA. The CDR3 consists of 14 residues. Trimming took off 3 bases at V and 5 bases at J, with 13 bases between the two ends. The CDR3 reads CASSFDSREETQYF. CDR3 DNA: TGTGCCAGCAGCTTTGACAGCCGAGAGGAGACCCAGTACTTC.

This clone has only one observation. V gene TRBV30 combines with J gene TRBJ1-5, with no clear D. CDR3 length: 13 amino acids. The germline V and J ends were trimmed by 4 bases and 1 base, with 8 bases remaining between them. Germline values: CDR1 GTSNPN, CDR2 SVGIG (reference sequence). The CDR3 protein is CAWTHSSNQPQHF. CDR3 DNA sequence: TGTGCCTGGACGCACAGCAGCAATCAGCCCCAGCATTTT.

The J gene is TRBJ1-3, the V gene TRBV7-9; a possible D gene is TRBD1 (5 bases). The germline CDR1 and CDR2 sequences are SEHNR and FQNEAQ (reference sequence). This CDR3 contains 14 residues. Trimming cost V 2 bases and J 4 bases, with 9 bases left between them. CDR3 nucleotide sequence: TGTGCCAGCAGCTTACAGGGTTCAGGAAACACCATATATTTT. As protein: CASSLQGSGNTIYF.

The chain combines TRBV7-6 with TRBJ2-2; D gene unclear. The CDR3 spans 13 residues. Per germline, CDR1 SGHVS and CDR2 FNYEAQ. Trimming took 1 base from V and 6 from J, leaving 6 bases between them. CDR3 loop: CASSLDRSGELFF. The CDR3 bases are TGTGCCAGCAGCTTAGATAGATCCGGGGAGCTGTTTTTT. The variable domain in full, completed from reference TRBV7-6 and TRBJ2-2, reads GAGVSQSPRYKVTKRGQDVALRCDPISGHVSLYWYRQALGQGPEFLTYFNYEAQQDKSGLPNDRFSAERPEGSISTLTIQRTEQRDSAMYRCASSLDRSGELFFGEGSRLTVL.

V and J are TRBV9 and TRBJ1-4; D unresolved. Trimming pared 7 bases from V and 7 bases from J, leaving 20 bases between. Germline assignment: CDR1 SGDLS and CDR2 YYNGEE. CDR3 size: 15 residues. This CDR3 reads CASGIGGPGGEKLFF. As DNA, the CDR3 is TGTGCCAGCGGGATAGGAGGCCCCGGCGGTGAAAAACTGTTTTTT.

The rearrangement links TRBV2 to TRBJ2-2; D is ambiguous. Trimming took off 6 bases at V and 1 base at J, with 12 bases between the two ends. CDR1 is SNHLY and CDR2 is FYNNEI in the germline V gene. There are 15 residues in the CDR3. CDR3 nucleotide sequence: TGTGCCAGCAGCGCAATACGGCTGAACACCGGGGAGCTGTTTTTT. This translates into CASSAIRLNTGELFF.

The rearrangement links TRBV25-1 to TRBJ1-4; TRBD1 aligns across 11 bases. The V gene end was trimmed by 11 bases and the J gene end by 6 bases; junction bases not matched to a gene: 5. The germline V gene encodes CDR1 MGHDK and CDR2 SYGVNS. The CDR3 consists of 13 residues. The chain's CDR3 is CAAGDRGDEKLFF. The CDR3 DNA sequence: TGTGCCGCAGGGGACAGGGGGGATGAAAAACTGTTTTTT.

V gene TRBV18 combines with J gene TRBJ2-5; perhaps TRBD2 as D (5 bases). The J call may be mistaken, given a closer DNA end match to TRBJ2-7. The CDR3 has 12 residues. In germline, CDR1 is KGHSH, CDR2 LQKENI. The CDR3 here is CASSPGLYEQYF. CDR3 coding DNA: TGTGCCAGCTCACCTGGACTCTACGAGCAGTACTTC.

The rearrangement uses TRBV9 and TRBJ2-5, with 10 positions matching TRBD2. V was pared by 0 bases and J by 2 bases, with 7 bases of the junction left unmatched. Germline assignment: CDR1 SGDLS and CDR2 YYNGEE. The CDR3 extends over 17 amino acids. The DNA of the CDR3 is TGTGCCAGCAGCGTAGTTGTGACTAGCGGGCGGCAAGAGACCCAGTACTTC. This gives the protein CASSVVVTSGRQETQYF.

In its sample, this clone was seen a few times. The chain employs TRBV4-3 and TRBJ1-1; maybe TRBD1 (6 bases). The CDR3 is 16 residues long. V was pared by 1 base and J by 0 bases, with 12 bases between. Germline V CDR1 and CDR2: LGHNA, YSLEER. The CDR3 DNA reads TGCGCCAGCAGCCAAGGGACAGTAACTTTGAACACTGAAGCTTTCTTT. Its translation: CASSQGTVTLNTEAFF.

The V call is TRBV6-1, the J call TRBJ2-7; 11 nucleotides align to TRBD1. The germline CDR1 and CDR2 sequences are MNHNS and SASEGT. V shed 6 bases, J shed 3 bases, and the junction held 7 bases outside the gene matches. This CDR3 has 15 amino acids. CDR3 residues: CASSRGTGGHYEQYF. As DNA, the CDR3 is TGTGCCAGCAGCCGAGGGACAGGGGGGCACTACGAGCAGTACTTC.

This rearrangement joins TRBV7-6 to TRBJ1-6; 9 bases align to TRBD1. Germline lookup yields CDR1 SGHVS and CDR2 FNYEAQ. CDR3 size: 12 residues. The V gene end was trimmed by 5 bases and the J gene end by 12 bases; junction bases not matched to a gene: 2. The CDR3 reads CASSVDRGPLHF. In DNA form, the CDR3 reads TGTGCCAGCAGCGTGGACAGGGGACCCCTCCACTTT.

The chain couples TRBV5-4 to TRBJ2-4; 8 nucleotides match TRBD1. Trimming cost V 0 bases and J 1 base; bases outside gene matches: 0. Germline lookup yields CDR1 SGHNT and CDR2 YYREEE (reference sequence). CDR3 length: 15 amino acids. The CDR3 reads CASSLDRGAKNIQYF. The CDR3 DNA reads TGTGCCAGCAGCTTGGACAGGGGGGCCAAAAACATTCAGTACTTC.

This clone was recorded a few times. The chain has TRBV10-1 and TRBJ2-3, with 8 positions matching TRBD2. V lost 5 bases and J lost 0; bases outside the gene matches: 4. The CDR3 covers 15 residues. Germline-derived CDR1 and CDR2 are WNHNN and SYGVQD (reference sequence). DNA for the CDR3: TGCGCCAGCAGTTCTAGCGGGCCCAGCACAGATACGCAGTATTTT. Its protein product is CASSSSGPSTDTQYF.

Only a few counts were recorded for this clone. The chain combines TRBV5-1 with TRBJ2-7, with D possibly matching TRBD2 (6 bases). This CDR3 region has 13 residues. Per germline, CDR1 SGHRS and CDR2 YFSETQ. The ends were cut back, 4 bases at V and 7 bases at J, with 15 bases in the middle. Here the CDR3 reads CASSVSSEGEQYF. The DNA of the CDR3 is TGCGCCAGCAGCGTCAGCTCGGAGGGAGAGCAGTACTTC.

V is TRBV5-1 and J is TRBJ1-4; the D is unclear. The V and J ends lost 0 bases and 0 bases respectively, with 9 bases between them. The CDR3 is 16 amino acids. Germline loops: CDR1 SGHRS, CDR2 YFSETQ. The CDR3 loop is CASSLVEAATNEKLFF. The DNA for the CDR3 is TGCGCCAGCAGCTTGGTGGAGGCTGCAACTAATGAAAAACTGTTTTTT.